This T cell receptor beta chain was observed in a study of cytomegalovirus exposure and HLA in healthy donors. The PCR employed 60 Vbeta primers together with 13 Jbeta primers. Produced via immunoSEQ multiplex PCR; TCRdb's table is partial and in-frame only. The sample records around 150,000 clones, around four fifths being singletons. V was cut by 8 bases and J by 7 bases, with 20 bases left in between. The CDR3 covers 15 residues. Germline assignment: CDR1 MDHEN and CDR2 SYDVKM. Findings of the study overall: Exclusion applied to some V segments, including TRBV6-2 and TRBV6-3, as they were indistinguishable.

This clone came up once. Its cognate antigen is unknown. The chain employs TRBV28 and TRBJ2-2, with a tentative D call TRBD1 (6 bases). Sequenced: PBMCs. This sequence originates from a man aged 50-59 years in good health and CMV-seropositive. The CDR3 sequence: CASQGRGLLNGELFF. The CDR3 region has the DNA TGTGCCAGCCAGGGCAGGGGCCTGCTCAACGGGGAGCTGTTTTTT.